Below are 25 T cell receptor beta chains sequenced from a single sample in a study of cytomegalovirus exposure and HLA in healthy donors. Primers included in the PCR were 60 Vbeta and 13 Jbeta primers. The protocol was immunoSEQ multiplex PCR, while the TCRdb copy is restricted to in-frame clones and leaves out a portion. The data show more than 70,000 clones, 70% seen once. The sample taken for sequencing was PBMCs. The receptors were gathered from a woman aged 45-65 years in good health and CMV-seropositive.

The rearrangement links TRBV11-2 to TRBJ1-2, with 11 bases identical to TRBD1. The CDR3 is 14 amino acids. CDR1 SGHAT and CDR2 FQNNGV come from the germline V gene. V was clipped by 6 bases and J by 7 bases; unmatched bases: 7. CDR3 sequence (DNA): TGTGCCAGCAGTCCAGGACAGGGGGCGTTTGGCTACACCTTC. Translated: CASSPGQGAFGYTF.

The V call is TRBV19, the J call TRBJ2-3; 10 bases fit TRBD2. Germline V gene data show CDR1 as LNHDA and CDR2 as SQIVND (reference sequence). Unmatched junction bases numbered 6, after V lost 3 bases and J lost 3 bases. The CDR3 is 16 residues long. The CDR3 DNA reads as TGTGCCAGTAGTATCGGAGCGGGGGGGTTGACAGATACGCAGTATTTT. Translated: CASSIGAGGLTDTQYF.

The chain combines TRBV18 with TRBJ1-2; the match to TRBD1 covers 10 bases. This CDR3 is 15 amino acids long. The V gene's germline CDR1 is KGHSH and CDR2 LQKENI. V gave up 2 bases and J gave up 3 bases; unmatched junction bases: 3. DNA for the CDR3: TGTGCCAGCTCACCAAGGGACAGGGGCGACTATGGCTACACCTTC. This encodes CASSPRDRGDYGYTF.

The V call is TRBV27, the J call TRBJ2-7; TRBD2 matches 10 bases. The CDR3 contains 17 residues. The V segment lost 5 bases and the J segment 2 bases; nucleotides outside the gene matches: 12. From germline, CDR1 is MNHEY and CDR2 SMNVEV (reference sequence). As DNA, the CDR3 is TGTGCCAGCAGTCCTTTTTTAGCGGGGGGCACACCCTACGAGCAGTACTTC. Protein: CASSPFLAGGTPYEQYF.

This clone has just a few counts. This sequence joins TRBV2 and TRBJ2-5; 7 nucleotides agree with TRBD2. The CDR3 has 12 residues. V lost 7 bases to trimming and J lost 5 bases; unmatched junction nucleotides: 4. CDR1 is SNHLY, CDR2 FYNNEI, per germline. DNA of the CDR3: TGTGCCAGCAAGGGAGGGGACGAGACCCAGTACTTC. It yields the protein CASKGGDETQYF.

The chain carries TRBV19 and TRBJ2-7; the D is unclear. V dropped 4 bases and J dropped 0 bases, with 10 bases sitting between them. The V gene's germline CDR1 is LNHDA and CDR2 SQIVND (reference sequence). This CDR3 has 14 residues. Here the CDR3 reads CASSTSPSSYEQYF. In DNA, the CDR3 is TGTGCCAGTAGTACGTCCCCGAGCTCCTACGAGCAGTACTTC.

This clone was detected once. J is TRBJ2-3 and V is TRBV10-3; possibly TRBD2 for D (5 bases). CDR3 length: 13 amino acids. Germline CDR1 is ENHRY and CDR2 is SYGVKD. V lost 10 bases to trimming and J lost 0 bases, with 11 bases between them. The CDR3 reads CASTRGSTDTQYF. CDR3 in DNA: TGTGCCAGCACCCGGGGTAGCACAGATACGCAGTATTTT.

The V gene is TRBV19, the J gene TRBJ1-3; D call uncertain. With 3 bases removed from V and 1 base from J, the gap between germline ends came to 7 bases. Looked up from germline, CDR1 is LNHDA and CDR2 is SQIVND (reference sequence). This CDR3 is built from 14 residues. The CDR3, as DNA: TGTGCCAGTAGTATCAGTGATTCTGGAAACACCATATATTTT. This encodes CASSISDSGNTIYF. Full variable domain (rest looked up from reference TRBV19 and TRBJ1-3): DGGITQSPKYLFRKEGQNVTLSCEQNLNHDAMYWYRQDPGQGLRLIYYSQIVNDFQKGDIAEGYSVSREKKESFPLTVTSAQKNPTAFYLCASSISDSGNTIYFGEGSWLTVV.

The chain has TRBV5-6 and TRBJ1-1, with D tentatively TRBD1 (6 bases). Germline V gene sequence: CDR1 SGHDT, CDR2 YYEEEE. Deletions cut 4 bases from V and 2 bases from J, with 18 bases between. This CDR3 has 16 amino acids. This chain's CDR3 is CASSVDRISGNTEAFF. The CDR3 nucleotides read TGTGCCAGCAGCGTAGACAGGATTTCAGGCAACACTGAAGCTTTCTTT.

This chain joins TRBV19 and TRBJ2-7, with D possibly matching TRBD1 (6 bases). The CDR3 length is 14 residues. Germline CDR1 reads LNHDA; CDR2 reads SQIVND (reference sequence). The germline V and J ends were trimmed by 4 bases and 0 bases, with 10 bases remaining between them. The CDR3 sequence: CASSNQGSSYEQYF. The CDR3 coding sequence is TGTGCCAGTAGTAACCAGGGGAGCTCCTACGAGCAGTACTTC.

CDR3 bases: TGCGCCAGCAGCCAAGAAGGAGCGACGCAGTATTTT. Translating gives CASSQEGATQYF. The chain uses TRBV4-1 and TRBJ2-3; the D is unclear. V shed 0 bases and J shed 9 bases, with 7 bases lying between them. Germline values: CDR1 MGHRA, CDR2 YSYEKL. CDR3 length equals 12 residues.

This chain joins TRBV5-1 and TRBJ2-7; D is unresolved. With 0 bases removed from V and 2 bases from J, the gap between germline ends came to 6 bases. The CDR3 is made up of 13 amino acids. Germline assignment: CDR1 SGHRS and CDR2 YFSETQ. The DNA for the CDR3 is TGCGCCAGCAGCTTGGACAGCACCTACGAGCAGTACTTC. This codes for CASSLDSTYEQYF.

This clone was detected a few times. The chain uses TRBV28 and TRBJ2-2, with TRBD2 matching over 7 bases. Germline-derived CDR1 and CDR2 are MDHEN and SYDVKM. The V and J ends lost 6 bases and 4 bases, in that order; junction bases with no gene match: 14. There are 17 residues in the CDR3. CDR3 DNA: TGTGCCAGCAGCCCTTGGACTAGTACCCATTTCACCGGGGAGCTGTTTTTT. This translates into CASSPWTSTHFTGELFF.

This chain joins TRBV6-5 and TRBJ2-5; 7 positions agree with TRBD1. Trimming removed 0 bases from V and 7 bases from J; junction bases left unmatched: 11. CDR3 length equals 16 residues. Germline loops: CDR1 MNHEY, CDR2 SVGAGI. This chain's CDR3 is CASSYSGTATRGTQYF. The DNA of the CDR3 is TGTGCCAGCAGTTACTCTGGGACAGCCACCCGGGGGACCCAGTACTTC.

The chain's CDR3 is CASSSGGTEPYEQYF. The CDR3 DNA reads TGTGCCAGCAGCTCGGGCGGGACAGAACCCTACGAGCAGTACTTC. The rearrangement links TRBV5-4 to TRBJ2-7, with D possibly being TRBD1 (7 bases). Trimming shortened V by 3 bases and J by 2 bases, and 15 bases separated the two germline ends. The CDR3 runs 15 residues. Germline CDR1 and CDR2: SGHNT and YYREEE (reference sequence).

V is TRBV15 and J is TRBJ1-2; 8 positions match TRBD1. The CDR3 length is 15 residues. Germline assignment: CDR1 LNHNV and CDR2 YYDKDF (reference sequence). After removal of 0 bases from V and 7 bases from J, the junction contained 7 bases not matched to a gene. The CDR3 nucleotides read TGTGCCACCAGCAGAGATGAGCAGGGGGCGGGTGGCTACACCTTC. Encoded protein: CATSRDEQGAGGYTF.

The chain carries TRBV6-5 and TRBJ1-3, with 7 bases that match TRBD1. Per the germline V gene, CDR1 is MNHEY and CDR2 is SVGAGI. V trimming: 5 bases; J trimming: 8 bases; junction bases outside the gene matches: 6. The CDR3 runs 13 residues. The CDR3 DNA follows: TGTGCCAGCAGTCCCGACAGGGTAGACACCATATATTTT. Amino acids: CASSPDRVDTIYF.

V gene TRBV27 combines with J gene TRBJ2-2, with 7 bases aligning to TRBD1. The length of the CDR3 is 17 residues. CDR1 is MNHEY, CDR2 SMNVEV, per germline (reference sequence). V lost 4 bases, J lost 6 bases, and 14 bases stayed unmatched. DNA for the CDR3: TGTGCCAGCAGTTCCCCCTCGACAGGGAAGAAGGCCGGGGAGCTGTTTTTT. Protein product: CASSSPSTGKKAGELFF.

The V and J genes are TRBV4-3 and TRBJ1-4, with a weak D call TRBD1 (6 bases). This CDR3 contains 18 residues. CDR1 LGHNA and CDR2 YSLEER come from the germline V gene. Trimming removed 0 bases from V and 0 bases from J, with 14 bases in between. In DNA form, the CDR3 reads TGCGCCAGCAGCCAAGATCGAGGTTGGACAGCAACTAATGAAAAACTGTTTTTT. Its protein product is CASSQDRGWTATNEKLFF.

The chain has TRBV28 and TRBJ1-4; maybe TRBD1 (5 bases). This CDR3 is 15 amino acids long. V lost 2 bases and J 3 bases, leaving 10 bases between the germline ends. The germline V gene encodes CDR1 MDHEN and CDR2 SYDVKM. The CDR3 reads CASSLLAGSNEKLFF. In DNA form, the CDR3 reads TGTGCCAGCAGTTTACTTGCAGGGTCTAATGAAAAACTGTTTTTT.

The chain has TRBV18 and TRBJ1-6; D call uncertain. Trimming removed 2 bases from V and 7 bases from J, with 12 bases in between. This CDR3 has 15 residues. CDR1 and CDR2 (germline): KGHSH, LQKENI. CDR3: CASSPGQATNSPLHF. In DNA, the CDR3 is TGTGCCAGCTCACCAGGGCAGGCCACCAATTCACCCCTCCACTTT. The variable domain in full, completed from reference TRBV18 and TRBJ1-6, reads NAGVMQNPRHLVRRRGQEARLRCSPMKGHSHVYWYRQLPEEGLKFMVYLQKENIIDESGMPKERFSAEFPKEGPSILRIQQVVRGDSAAYFCASSPGQATNSPLHFGNGTRLTVT.

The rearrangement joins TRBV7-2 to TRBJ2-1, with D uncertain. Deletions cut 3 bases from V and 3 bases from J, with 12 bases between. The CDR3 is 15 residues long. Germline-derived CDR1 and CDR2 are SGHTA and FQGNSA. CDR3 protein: CASSFEASHYNEQFF. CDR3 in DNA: TGTGCCAGCAGCTTCGAAGCGTCCCACTACAATGAGCAGTTCTTC.

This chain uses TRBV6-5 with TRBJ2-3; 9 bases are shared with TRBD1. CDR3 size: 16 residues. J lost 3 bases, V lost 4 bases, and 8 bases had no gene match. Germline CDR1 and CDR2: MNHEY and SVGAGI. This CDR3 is CASSFEQGALTDTQYF. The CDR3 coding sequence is TGTGCCAGCAGTTTCGAACAGGGGGCCCTGACAGATACGCAGTATTTT.

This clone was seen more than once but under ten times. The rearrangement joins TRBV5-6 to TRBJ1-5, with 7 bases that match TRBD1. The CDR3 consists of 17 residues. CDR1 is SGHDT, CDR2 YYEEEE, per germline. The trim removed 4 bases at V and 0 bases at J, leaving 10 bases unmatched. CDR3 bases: TGTGCCAGCAGCGTGAACAGGGGCGTATATAGCAATCAGCCCCAGCATTTT. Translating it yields CASSVNRGVYSNQPQHF.

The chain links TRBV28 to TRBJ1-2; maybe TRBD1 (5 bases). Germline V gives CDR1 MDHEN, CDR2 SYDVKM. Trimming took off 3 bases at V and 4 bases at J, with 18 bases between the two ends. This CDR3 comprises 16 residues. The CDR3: CASSLGGRTDRYGYTF. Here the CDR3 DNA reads TGTGCCAGCAGTTTGGGGGGACGCACGGATCGCTATGGCTACACCTTC.